This section outlines one TCR beta chain sequence together with its context. This clone was picked up a small number of times. Its binding antigen is unknown. Base qualities are not at hand, and no much larger clone is one base apart. For CDR1 and CDR2, the germline V gene (reference sequence) lists SEHNR and FQNEAQ. The CDR3 measures 15 amino acids from cysteine to phenylalanine. Of all the DNA, just the CDR3 is kept, 45 bases in frame from base 1. V loses 4 bases, J loses 6 bases, and the germline ends lie 18 bases apart. Healthy HIV-negative adults with no recently reported acute infections or vaccinations were included as donors. Every donor was a Caucasian adult residing in Nashville, Tennessee, USA. For unsorted samples, tens of millions of PBMCs were counted, and genomic DNA was extracted using the QIAamp DNA Blood Mini kit. Blood was obtained by leukapheresis, after which PBMCs were separated by Ficoll-Histopaque density gradient centrifugation and cryopreserved in liquid nitrogen vapor phase.

The sample originates from a study of shared clonotypes between healthy human individuals (dated by TCRdb to the early 2020s). Regarding the study in general: The cohort comprised two women and a few men aged 18 to 49 years. To estimate repertoire size and how much clonotypes are shared between individuals, the study performed deep sequencing of blood TCR repertoires from a few healthy adults. Per donor, leukapheresis produced somewhere between about 0.94 and 9.5 billion PBMCs. To increase sequencing depth and limit assay-specific biases, TCR repertoire library preparation and sequencing were carried out by different laboratories using diverse techniques. What the authors observed across the whole study: Based on pairwise subsampling, the degree of clonotype sharing among donors was expected to be affected by sequencing depth. The small number of donors limited the genetic and exposure-history diversity represented. Sampling was restricted to blood, and TCR repertoires in tissue are likely to differ from TCR repertoires in blood.

TCR CDR3 regions were amplified from genomic DNA by multiplex PCR using the deep immunoSEQ assay. For each cell subset, the extracted genomic DNA was distributed evenly across all wells of several immunoSEQ 96-well plates, and each plate served as one replicate. Each replicate PCR for unsorted PBMC received around 330 ng genomic DNA, equal to about 30,000 T cell genomes. Genomic DNA from unsorted PBMC was sequenced over ten immunoSEQ deep assay plates. Purified libraries were measured with a Qubit 3.0 fluorometer, size-checked on a Bioanalyzer 2100, and measured again with the KAPA Library Quantification kit. A separate single-read 150-cycle Illumina NextSeq 550 flow cell was used to sequence each immunoSEQ 96-well plate. The paper's data handling went like this. Because the immunoSEQ output held only junctional sequences and lacked quality scores, the filtering could not match the filtering applied to full-length reads. Sequences were annotated with PyIR, a Python wrapper for IgBLAST v1.9, using IMGT germline references to assign V/J genes and CDR3. Reads were removed for weak V/J assignments (E-value above 1e-6), missing CDR3, stop codons, out-of-frame junctions, or ambiguous translated residues. V3J clonotypes were defined as sequences sharing an identical inferred V gene, J gene, and CDR3 amino acid sequence. The percentage overlap between two repertoires was calculated by dividing the number of shared unique clonotypes by the size of the smaller repertoire. RTK rarefaction, the Chao1 estimator, and Recon v2.1 estimates of unobserved clonotypes were used to assess repertoire richness. TCRdb re-hosts the immuneACCESS table, in-frame sequences only. Its copies lack some clones; in the studies checked, an unresolved V gene accounts for under half of them, and the cause for the rest is not known. The V and J calls and the clone size are those of that table, but D and trimming were determined from the DNA. The sample data list fewer than 600,000 clones, and more than 70% of these were observed just once. Around 13% of the sample belongs to the ten largest clones.

Sequenced sample: PBMCs. The TCR was taken from a woman in her 40s in good health. Some clones in this sample may be carry-over from other donors' samples. The sequence joins TRBV7-9 to TRBJ1-1; tentative D gene TRBD1, with 5 bases matching. The DNA is as follows: TGTGCCAGCAGCTCACGGAGGGCCCCGGGGGCTGAAGCTTTCTTT. Translated, it gives CASSSRRAPGAEAFF.